This T cell receptor (beta chain) was recorded in a study of T cells in Graves' hyperthyroidism and ophthalmopathy (dated by TCRdb to 2018 to 2020). In the study overall: Peripheral blood was sampled at the time of initial diagnosis, prior to any treatment. To identify distinguishing TCR V-J signatures, a discovery cohort of about a hundred patients was used, comprising roughly 45 with Graves' ophthalmopathy and around 60 with stable Graves' hyperthyroidism. Prospective prediction of ophthalmopathy was tested in an independent validation cohort of fewer than 20 hyperthyroidism patients and some 17 patients who later progressed to ophthalmopathy. The 95 to 100 discovery patients were randomly divided into training and test sets at a 7:3 ratio. The study also compared thyroid tissue and blood T-cell repertoires from about 6 Graves' hyperthyroidism patients. After blood sampling, hyperthyroidism patients were treated with methimazole at a starting dose of 30 mg daily, and ophthalmopathy patients were treated with high-dose intravenous methylprednisolone. According to the paper, TCR Vbeta CDR3 sequencing was carried out on 135 peripheral blood samples, which came from approximately 41 ophthalmopathy, roughly 75 hyperthyroidism and roughly 17 progressor patients.

Findings and caveats that apply to the study as a whole: Most expanded thyroid clonotypes (frequency above 0.001) were also found in blood, which suggests that blood repertoires may mirror thyroid immune responses. Sample size was not statistically predetermined, and investigators were not blinded to group allocation. In validation, the model predicted progression to ophthalmopathy a median of about 6.5 months before onset, with about 67% sensitivity and about 72% specificity. A 13 V-J signature model separated ophthalmopathy from stable hyperthyroidism, with approximately 87% sensitivity and roughly 81% specificity in cross-validation and 80%/75% in testing.

Ophthalmopathy patients had moderately to severely active disease, with a Clinical Activity Score of 3 or more, a NOSPECS grade of 4 or more, and a disease duration of less than 3 months. The study excluded patients with uncontrolled infections, other autoimmune diseases, pregnancy or lactation. Diagnoses were established on the basis of clinical symptoms, serum thyroxine and TRAb, thyroid ultrasound, and orbital computed tomography. PBMCs were separated from over 9 ml of fresh peripheral blood using Ficoll-Paque density gradient centrifugation. Trizol reagent was used to extract total RNA, and RNA quality was then checked on an Agilent 2100 Bioanalyzer. From the germline V gene (reference sequence), CDR1 is DFQATT and CDR2 is SNEGSKA. Taken from cysteine to phenylalanine, the CDR3 has 14 residues. Only CDR3 DNA is held: 42 bases, read in frame from base 1. Germline trimming: 5 bases from V, 4 bases from J; junction bases outside gene matches: 7.

Amplification of TCR beta CDR3 regions was carried out from RNA transcripts. The TCR CDR3 was subjected to a first round of RT-PCR using the HTBI primer set and the Qiagen OneStep RT-PCR kit. A second multiplex PCR round built the libraries, followed by size selection and purification. Paired-end sequencing of the libraries was performed with 100 bp reads on an Illumina HiSeq2000. Regarding the original processing steps: Raw data were processed with SOAPnuke, discarding reads with adapters, uncalled bases, mean Phred below 15, or no exact constant-primer or identifier match. COPE v1.2.5 was used to merge the high-quality paired reads, and each unique nucleotide sequence was defined as a clonotype. Clonotypes were aligned to IMGT TRBV, TRBD and TRBJ reference segments using MiTCR v1.1. The analysis included only V-J combinations with a frequency above 0.0001, which together covered 99% to 99.2% of the repertoires. A TCS score was defined as the ratio between F50 (clonal expansion) and ExV (chaos), using BLOSUM62-based TCRdist between CDR3 peptides within each V-J. Welch's t-statistics and random forest reduced some 510 V-J features to 10 to 15, which were used in a naive Bayes classifier (R e1071). TCRdb handled the public reads itself, with Q25 trimming in fastp and clone calling in MiXCR, and kept productive beta chains. Rows with one shared CDR3 protein collapse into an entry with the most common genes and DNA. The V and J calls reflect TCRdb's pipeline rather than the authors' work. The table for this sample lists around 500,000 distinct CDR3 sequences; approximately 16% of them were counted only once. About 29% of the sample lies in the top ten.

Concerning this clonotype itself: Its antigen specificity is not known. Base-call qualities are not available, and no considerably larger clone is one nucleotide away.

Recombination connected TRBV20-1 to TRBJ2-3, and 9 junctional nucleotides match TRBD2. What was sequenced was blood. This receptor was identified in a woman in her twenties or thirties with Graves' ophthalmopathy. The CDR3 protein sequence reads: CSAPIGGRADTQYF. The DNA reads as follows: TGCAGTGCTCCCATCGGCGGGAGGGCAGATACGCAGTATTTT.